Described below is a single T cell receptor beta chain sequence and its context. This sample is part of a study of response to subunit inactivated influenza vaccine. From germline, CDR1 is MDHEN and CDR2 SYDVKM. The trim removed 4 bases at V and 3 bases at J, leaving 6 bases unmatched. The CDR3 covers 15 residues. Using its own MiXCR run on the RT-PCR reads, TCRdb lists one record per CDR3 protein. Among about 310,000 distinct CDR3 sequences, approximately 20% were seen once, and the ten largest hold 10% to 13%. V gene TRBV28 combines with J gene TRBJ2-7; 10 bases match TRBD2. Sample: PBMCs from blood, taken less than 22 months after vaccination. The sequence was collected from a man aged 50 to 69 who received an inactivated influenza vaccine. The DNA for the CDR3 is TGTGCCAGCAGTTCGTTAGCGGGAGGCATCTACGAGCAGTACTTC. Its translation: CASSSLAGGIYEQYF.